This TCR beta chain was observed in a study of response to subunit inactivated influenza vaccine. Findings and caveats of the study: There was a suggestion from the authors that each seasonal influenza vaccination recruits few new T cells.

This clonotype was detected once. Its antigen is as yet unknown. Possible read error: a much larger clone is one base away. MiXCR was run by TCRdb on the RT-PCR reads, yielding one entry per CDR3 protein. The table lists 800,000 to 1,000,000 distinct CDR3 sequences, roughly 20% of them singletons, with 10% to 13% in the top ten. Material: PBMCs from blood, obtained more than 4 days after vaccination. This TCR was recovered from a man over 45 who received an inactivated influenza vaccine.

The CDR3 is CASSYTGGTYNDQFF. In nucleotides, the CDR3 is TGTGCCAGCAGTTATACAGGGGGAACCTACAATGATCAGTTCTTC. This sequence joins TRBV12-3 or TRBV12-4 and TRBJ2-1, with TRBD1 identical over 8 bases. The length of the CDR3 is 15 residues.